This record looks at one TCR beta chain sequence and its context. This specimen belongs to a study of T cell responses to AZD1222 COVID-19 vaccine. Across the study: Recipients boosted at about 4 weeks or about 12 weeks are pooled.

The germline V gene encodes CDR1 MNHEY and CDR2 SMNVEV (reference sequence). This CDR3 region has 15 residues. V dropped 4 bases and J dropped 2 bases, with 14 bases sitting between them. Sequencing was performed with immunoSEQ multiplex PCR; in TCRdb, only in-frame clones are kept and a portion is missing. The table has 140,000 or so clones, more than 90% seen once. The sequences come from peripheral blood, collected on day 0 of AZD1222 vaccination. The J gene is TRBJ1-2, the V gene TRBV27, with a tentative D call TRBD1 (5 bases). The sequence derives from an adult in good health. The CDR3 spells CASSSPGRGNYGYTF. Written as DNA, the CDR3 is TGTGCCAGCAGTTCCCCAGGGAGAGGGAACTATGGCTACACCTTC.